This T cell receptor (beta chain) was retrieved from a study of shared clonotypes between healthy human individuals. In its sample, this clone was seen many times. This CDR3 contains 14 residues. Germline values: CDR1 ENHRY, CDR2 SYGVKD. The V end was cut by 5 bases, the J end by 5 bases, with 13 bases between. TCRdb keeps only in-frame clones here, not all; method: immunoSEQ multiplex PCR. The sample holds roughly 1,000,000 clones, around 78% seen once. The chain employs TRBV10-3 and TRBJ2-1, with a tentative D call TRBD1 (6 bases). Specimen: memory CD4+ T cells from PBMCs. Subset: CD45RA-negative fraction. This TCR was recovered from a man younger than 30 in good health. Some clones in this sample may be carry-over from other donors' samples. As DNA, the CDR3 is TGTGCCATCAGTCCGACGGGACAAAACAATGAGCAGTTCTTC. Its protein product is CAISPTGQNNEQFF.